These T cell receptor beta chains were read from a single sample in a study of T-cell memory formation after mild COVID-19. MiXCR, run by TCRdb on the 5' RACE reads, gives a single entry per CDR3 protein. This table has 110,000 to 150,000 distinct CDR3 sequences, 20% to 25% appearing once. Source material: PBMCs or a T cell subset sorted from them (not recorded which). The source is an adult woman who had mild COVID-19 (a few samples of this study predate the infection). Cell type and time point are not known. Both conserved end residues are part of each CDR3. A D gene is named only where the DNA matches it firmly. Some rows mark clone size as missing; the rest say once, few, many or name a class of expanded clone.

CDR3 DNA: TGCGCCAGCAGCTTGGAGCCTACAGGGCCAGGCTCCTACGAGCAGTACTTC
CDR3 protein: CASSLEPTGPGSYEQYF
clone size: few
V gene: TRBV5-1
D gene: NA
J gene: TRBJ2-7

CDR3 DNA: TGTGCTAGCTCGGGTAGCGGTAGCTCCTACGAGCAGTACTTC
CDR3 protein: CASSGSGSSYEQYF
clone size: NA
V gene: TRBV7-7
D gene: NA
J gene: TRBJ2-7

CDR3 DNA: TGCGCCAGCAGCCCGAGTGACGGCTACACTGAAGCTTTCTTT
CDR3 protein: CASSPSDGYTEAFF
clone size: NA
V gene: TRBV4-1
D gene: NA
J gene: TRBJ1-1

CDR3 DNA: TGTGCCAGCAGTGGCCAAACTAGCGGGAACAATGAGCAGTTCTTC
CDR3 protein: CASSGQTSGNNEQFF
clone size: many
V gene: TRBV6-4
D gene: TRBD2
J gene: TRBJ2-1

CDR3 DNA: TGTGCCAGCAGCTTAACCGGACAGGGATGGGTTGACACTGAAGCTTTCTTT
CDR3 protein: CASSLTGQGWVDTEAFF
clone size: NA
V gene: TRBV7-9
D gene: TRBD1
J gene: TRBJ1-1

CDR3 DNA: TGTGCCAGCGAGACCACAGGGGCCCTCTACGAGCAGTACTTC
CDR3 protein: CASETTGALYEQYF
clone size: NA
V gene: TRBV2
D gene: TRBD1
J gene: TRBJ2-7

CDR3 DNA: TGCGCCAGCAGCCAGGGACTAGCGGGGGCCGAGGGCTTC
CDR3 protein: CASSQGLAGAEGF
clone size: NA
V gene: TRBV4-1
D gene: TRBD2
J gene: TRBJ2-1

CDR3 DNA: TGCAGCGTTGGTCAGGTGAACAGGCCATATGGCTACACCTTC
CDR3 protein: CSVGQVNRPYGYTF
clone size: NA
V gene: TRBV29-1
D gene: NA
J gene: TRBJ1-2

CDR3 DNA: TGTGCCAGCAGCTTACCCCAGCTCGGCAATGAGCAGTTCTTC
CDR3 protein: CASSLPQLGNEQFF
clone size: NA
V gene: TRBV7-6
D gene: NA
J gene: TRBJ2-1

CDR3 DNA: TGTGCCAGCAGCCAGACAGAGAATCAGCCCCAGCATTTT
CDR3 protein: CASSQTENQPQHF
clone size: NA
V gene: TRBV13
D gene: NA
J gene: TRBJ1-5

CDR3 DNA: TGTGCCACCCGGGAGAACTATGGCTACACCTTC
CDR3 protein: CATRENYGYTF
clone size: few
V gene: TRBV19
D gene: NA
J gene: TRBJ1-2

CDR3 DNA: TGTGCCAGCAGTCAAACAGGGGTCTCCTACAATGAGCAGTTCTTC
CDR3 protein: CASSQTGVSYNEQFF
clone size: NA
V gene: TRBV2
D gene: TRBD1
J gene: TRBJ2-1

CDR3 DNA: TGCGCCAGCAGCCAAGTAAGGCAGGGGGCGGCCAAAAACATTCAGTACTTC
CDR3 protein: CASSQVRQGAAKNIQYF
clone size: NA
V gene: TRBV4-1
D gene: TRBD1
J gene: TRBJ2-4

CDR3 DNA: TGTGCCACCCTTGGAGGGGGCCTCTACGAGCAGTACTTC
CDR3 protein: CATLGGGLYEQYF
clone size: NA
V gene: TRBV10-3
D gene: NA
J gene: TRBJ2-7

CDR3 DNA: TGTGCCAGCAGTTGGGACAGAATGATGAACACTGAAGCTTTCTTT
CDR3 protein: CASSWDRMMNTEAFF
clone size: few
V gene: TRBV6-6
D gene: TRBD1
J gene: TRBJ1-1

CDR3 DNA: TGTGCCACCGCTTTACCACTCCAGAGAACTGAAGCTTTCTTT
CDR3 protein: CATALPLQRTEAFF
clone size: few
V gene: TRBV2
D gene: NA
J gene: TRBJ1-1

CDR3 DNA: TGTGCCACCAGTGATTTAGGAGCGGGAGGTATCCCCGGGGAGCTGTTTTTT
CDR3 protein: CATSDLGAGGIPGELFF
clone size: NA
V gene: TRBV24-1
D gene: TRBD2
J gene: TRBJ2-2

CDR3 DNA: TGCAGCGTTGTTGGCAGGGGGAAGCAGTACTTC
CDR3 protein: CSVVGRGKQYF
clone size: NA
V gene: TRBV29-1
D gene: TRBD1
J gene: TRBJ2-7

CDR3 DNA: TGCAGCGTTGAAGGGCTTGGGGGACCAGCGAACACTGAAGCTTTCTTT
CDR3 protein: CSVEGLGGPANTEAFF
clone size: NA
V gene: TRBV29-1
D gene: NA
J gene: TRBJ1-1

CDR3 DNA: TGTGCCACCCGGGACAGGGGCTACGAGCAGTACTTC
CDR3 protein: CATRDRGYEQYF
clone size: few
V gene: TRBV15
D gene: TRBD1
J gene: TRBJ2-7

CDR3 DNA: TGTGCCAGCAGCTTACACAGGCCTGAAGCTTTCTTT
CDR3 protein: CASSLHRPEAFF
clone size: NA
V gene: TRBV5-5
D gene: NA
J gene: TRBJ1-1

CDR3 DNA: TGCGCCAGCAGCCAGAGTTGGAACACTGAAGCTTTCTTT
CDR3 protein: CASSQSWNTEAFF
clone size: NA
V gene: TRBV4-1
D gene: NA
J gene: TRBJ1-1

CDR3 DNA: TGTGCCAGCAGCGTAGACCTCGGGACAGGGGTTGCCGGGGAGCTGTTTTTT
CDR3 protein: CASSVDLGTGVAGELFF
clone size: NA
V gene: TRBV9
D gene: TRBD1
J gene: TRBJ2-2

CDR3 DNA: TGCGCCAGCAGCATCGGGACAGGGGGCTACGAGCAGTACTTC
CDR3 protein: CASSIGTGGYEQYF
clone size: many
V gene: TRBV5-1
D gene: TRBD1
J gene: TRBJ2-7

CDR3 DNA: TGTGCCAGTAGTAAACAGGGGGCGAACACTGAAGCTTTCTTT
CDR3 protein: CASSKQGANTEAFF
clone size: NA
V gene: TRBV19
D gene: TRBD1
J gene: TRBJ1-1

CDR3 DNA: TGTGCCAGCAGCTTAGGGGCCAGTTATAATGAAAAACTGTTTTTT
CDR3 protein: CASSLGASYNEKLFF
clone size: few
V gene: TRBV11-2
D gene: NA
J gene: TRBJ1-4

CDR3 DNA: TGCGCCAGCAGCCACGACGGAACAGGGGGCTATACTGAAGCTTTCTTT
CDR3 protein: CASSHDGTGGYTEAFF
clone size: NA
V gene: TRBV5-1
D gene: TRBD1
J gene: TRBJ1-1

CDR3 DNA: TGTGCCAGCAGCGTAGCTACAGGAGCAGATACGCAGTATTTT
CDR3 protein: CASSVATGADTQYF
clone size: NA
V gene: TRBV9
D gene: NA
J gene: TRBJ2-3

CDR3 DNA: TGTGCCAGCAGCCTTTCATACGCCTACGAGCAGTACTTC
CDR3 protein: CASSLSYAYEQYF
clone size: few
V gene: TRBV12-3/TRBV12-4
D gene: NA
J gene: TRBJ2-7

CDR3 DNA: TGCGCCAGCAGCTTTGGGGCCACGCCGACATACGAGCAGTACTTC
CDR3 protein: CASSFGATPTYEQYF
clone size: many
V gene: TRBV5-1
D gene: NA
J gene: TRBJ2-7

CDR3 DNA: TGTGCCACCAGTGATTTGTTGGGGCAGGAGGCGCAGTATTTT
CDR3 protein: CATSDLLGQEAQYF
clone size: NA
V gene: TRBV24-1
D gene: NA
J gene: TRBJ2-3

CDR3 DNA: TGTGCCAGCAGCTTAGCGGGAGGGCTTGACAATGAGCAGTTCTTC
CDR3 protein: CASSLAGGLDNEQFF
clone size: NA
V gene: TRBV7-3
D gene: TRBD2
J gene: TRBJ2-1

CDR3 DNA: TGCGCCAGCAGCCAAGAGTCTAGCCCCCGCTCCTACGAGCAGTACTTC
CDR3 protein: CASSQESSPRSYEQYF
clone size: few
V gene: TRBV4-3
D gene: NA
J gene: TRBJ2-7

CDR3 DNA: TGTGCCAGCGGCCAGGGGGGAGGCTACACCTTC
CDR3 protein: CASGQGGGYTF
clone size: few
V gene: TRBV7-6
D gene: TRBD1
J gene: TRBJ1-2

CDR3 DNA: TGTGCCAGCAGCGTAGTAGAGCACGCTGGCTATGGCTACACCTTC
CDR3 protein: CASSVVEHAGYGYTF
clone size: NA
V gene: TRBV9
D gene: NA
J gene: TRBJ1-2

CDR3 DNA: TGTGCCACCAGCAGAGGGGCGAACACCGGGGAGCTGTTTTTT
CDR3 protein: CATSRGANTGELFF
clone size: NA
V gene: TRBV15
D gene: NA
J gene: TRBJ2-2

CDR3 DNA: TGCGCCAGCAGCTTGGATCAAACTGAAGCTTTCTTT
CDR3 protein: CASSLDQTEAFF
clone size: few
V gene: TRBV5-1
D gene: NA
J gene: TRBJ1-1

CDR3 DNA: TGTGCCAGCTCACCAGGGACAGGCGAGTCTGAAGAAGGCTCACCCCTCCACTTT
CDR3 protein: CASSPGTGESEEGSPLHF
clone size: few
V gene: TRBV18
D gene: TRBD1
J gene: TRBJ1-6

CDR3 DNA: TGTGCCAGCAGTGTCGCAGCGGGAGGGGATTACAATGAGCAGTTCTTC
CDR3 protein: CASSVAAGGDYNEQFF
clone size: NA
V gene: TRBV2
D gene: TRBD2
J gene: TRBJ2-1

CDR3 DNA: TGTGCCAGCAGCCCGGGGCCTAGAAGTGAGGATGAGCAGTTCTTC
CDR3 protein: CASSPGPRSEDEQFF
clone size: few
V gene: TRBV7-6
D gene: NA
J gene: TRBJ2-1

CDR3 DNA: TGTGCCAGCAGATTCGGACTAGCGGGGGCCAATGAGCAGTTCTTC
CDR3 protein: CASRFGLAGANEQFF
clone size: few
V gene: TRBV7-9
D gene: TRBD2
J gene: TRBJ2-1

CDR3 DNA: TGTGCCAGCAGTTTTCTTTACGGCTACACAGATACGCAGTATTTT
CDR3 protein: CASSFLYGYTDTQYF
clone size: NA
V gene: TRBV12-3/TRBV12-4
D gene: NA
J gene: TRBJ2-3

CDR3 DNA: TGCGCCAGCAGTGATATAAGGACAGATGGCTACACCTTC
CDR3 protein: CASSDIRTDGYTF
clone size: NA
V gene: TRBV10-2
D gene: NA
J gene: TRBJ1-2

CDR3 DNA: TGTGCCAGCAGCTCGGGTAGCGGGACCTACGAGCAGTACTTC
CDR3 protein: CASSSGSGTYEQYF
clone size: few
V gene: TRBV7-9
D gene: TRBD2
J gene: TRBJ2-7

CDR3 DNA: TGCAGCTTTACCGGAGGGGGGAATAGCAATCAGCCCCAGCATTTT
CDR3 protein: CSFTGGGNSNQPQHF
clone size: once
V gene: TRBV29-1
D gene: NA
J gene: TRBJ1-5

CDR3 DNA: TGCGCCAGCAGCCAAGCCGGCGGTTTCGGCTACAATGAGCAGTTCTTC
CDR3 protein: CASSQAGGFGYNEQFF
clone size: NA
V gene: TRBV4-1
D gene: NA
J gene: TRBJ2-1

CDR3 DNA: TGTGCCAGCAGCTCCCCGGTTAGGCGAGAGACCCAGTACTTC
CDR3 protein: CASSSPVRRETQYF
clone size: NA
V gene: TRBV12-3/TRBV12-4
D gene: NA
J gene: TRBJ2-5

CDR3 DNA: TGTGCCAGCAGCCACCGACTAGCGGGACCCTACGAGCAGTACTTC
CDR3 protein: CASSHRLAGPYEQYF
clone size: NA
V gene: TRBV5-6
D gene: TRBD2
J gene: TRBJ2-7

CDR3 DNA: TGCAGTCCTCATGGGGGTGGCAATCAGCCCCAGCATTTT
CDR3 protein: CSPHGGGNQPQHF
clone size: few
V gene: TRBV20-1
D gene: NA
J gene: TRBJ1-5

CDR3 DNA: TGTGCCACCAGCAGAGTTGGGACAGGGGGAGGAGATACGCAGTATTTT
CDR3 protein: CATSRVGTGGGDTQYF
clone size: few
V gene: TRBV15
D gene: TRBD1
J gene: TRBJ2-3

CDR3 DNA: TGTGCCAGCAGCTTTTTGGGAAGCGGGAGGTACTCCTACAATGAGCAGTTCTTC
CDR3 protein: CASSFLGSGRYSYNEQFF
clone size: few
V gene: TRBV13
D gene: TRBD2
J gene: TRBJ2-1

CDR3 DNA: TGCAGTGCTAGAGTTCTGGATGGCTACACCTTC
CDR3 protein: CSARVLDGYTF
clone size: few
V gene: TRBV20-1
D gene: NA
J gene: TRBJ1-2

CDR3 DNA: TGTGCCACTCCGGCCAAACAGGGCGGTGGCTACACCTTC
CDR3 protein: CATPAKQGGGYTF
clone size: few
V gene: TRBV12-3/TRBV12-4
D gene: NA
J gene: TRBJ1-2

CDR3 DNA: TGTGCCAGCAGGGGGCTGGAGACAGATACGCAGTATTTT
CDR3 protein: CASRGLETDTQYF
clone size: NA
V gene: TRBV6-6
D gene: NA
J gene: TRBJ2-3

CDR3 DNA: TGCAGCGTCGGACTGAGCTGGCAAGGCAATGAGCAGTTCTTC
CDR3 protein: CSVGLSWQGNEQFF
clone size: NA
V gene: TRBV29-1
D gene: NA
J gene: TRBJ2-1

CDR3 DNA: TGTGCCAGCAGTTGGGGGACAGGGTCCTACGAGCAGTACTTC
CDR3 protein: CASSWGTGSYEQYF
clone size: many
V gene: TRBV5-1
D gene: TRBD1
J gene: TRBJ2-7

CDR3 DNA: TGCAGCGTTGAAGGAGGGGGGGACACAGATACGCAGTATTTT
CDR3 protein: CSVEGGGDTDTQYF
clone size: few
V gene: TRBV29-1
D gene: NA
J gene: TRBJ2-3